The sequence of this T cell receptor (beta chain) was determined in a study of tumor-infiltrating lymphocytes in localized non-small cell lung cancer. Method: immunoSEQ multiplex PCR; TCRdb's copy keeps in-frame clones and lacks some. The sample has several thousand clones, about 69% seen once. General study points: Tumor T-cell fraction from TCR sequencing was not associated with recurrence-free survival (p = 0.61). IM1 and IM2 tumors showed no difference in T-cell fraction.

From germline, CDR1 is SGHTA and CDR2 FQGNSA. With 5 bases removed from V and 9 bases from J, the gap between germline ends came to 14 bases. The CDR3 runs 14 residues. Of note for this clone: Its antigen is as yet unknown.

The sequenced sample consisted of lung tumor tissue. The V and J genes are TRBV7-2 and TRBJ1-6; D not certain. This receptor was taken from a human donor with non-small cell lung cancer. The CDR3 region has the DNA TGTGCCAGCAGCCCTGGGCTGGCATTTTCACCCCTCCACTTT. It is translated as CASSPGLAFSPLHF.